A single sample gave rise to the 27 T cell receptor beta chains below, sequenced in a study of T cells in Graves' hyperthyroidism and ophthalmopathy. TCR beta CDR3 regions were amplified from RNA. Carried out on the TCR CDR3, a first-round RT-PCR used the HTBI primer set. TCRdb redid the calling of the multiplex PCR reads with MiXCR, one entry per CDR3 protein. Altogether about 840,000 distinct CDR3 sequences are present, over 35% being singletons, with the ten largest covering approximately 10%. Sequencing was done on a sample of blood. Receptor source: a man aged 18 to 29 with Graves' hyperthyroidism.

In its sample, this clonotype was seen a few times. The rearrangement links TRBV20-1 to TRBJ1-1; 7 nucleotides line up with TRBD1. Germline V gives CDR1 DFQATT, CDR2 SNEGSKA (reference sequence). J lost 0 bases, V lost 6 bases, and 7 bases had no gene match. This CDR3 contains 14 residues. The CDR3 region has the DNA TGCAGTGCACTGGACAGGACAATGAACACTGAAGCTTTCTTT. Translation gives CSALDRTMNTEAFF.

The chain recombines TRBV6-1 with TRBJ1-2, with D maybe TRBD1 (6 bases). V was pared by 5 bases and J by 2 bases, with 12 bases between. The CDR3 runs 14 residues. The germline V gene has CDR1 MNHNS and CDR2 SASEGT. CDR3 in amino acids: CASSSGAVNYGYTF. The DNA of the CDR3 is TGTGCCAGCAGTTCAGGGGCCGTAAACTATGGCTACACCTTC.

V usage is TRBV7-9 and J usage is TRBJ2-5; a weak D match, TRBD2 (5 bases). Germline lookup yields CDR1 SEHNR and CDR2 FQNEAQ (reference sequence). Between the trimmed V and J ends, which lost 5 bases and 3 bases, there was a span of 19 bases. This CDR3 comprises 16 residues. The CDR3 reads CASSPPSGKDKETQYF. The CDR3 bases are TGTGCCAGCAGCCCTCCCTCCGGGAAGGATAAAGAGACCCAGTACTTC.

The rearrangement uses TRBV6-1 and TRBJ2-5; D possibly corresponds to TRBD1 (5 bases). The germline gives CDR1 MNHNS, CDR2 SASEGT. The CDR3 has 14 amino acids. Trimming cost V 6 bases and J 1 base, with 12 bases left between them. The CDR3 reads CASSQTAAQETQYF. The CDR3 nucleotides are TGTGCCAGCAGCCAGACAGCCGCCCAAGAGACCCAGTACTTC.

This clonotype was observed at least ten times. The chain carries TRBV10-3 and TRBJ2-6; 8 nucleotides align to TRBD1. CDR1 and CDR2 (germline): ENHRY, SYGVKD. V was clipped by 0 bases and J by 2 bases; unmatched bases: 9. This CDR3 comprises 19 residues. DNA of the CDR3: TGTGCCATCAGTGAGTCTTGGGACAGGACTCATACTGGGGCCAACGTCCTGACTTTC. Amino acids: CAISESWDRTHTGANVLTF.

The gene calls are TRBV20-1 and TRBJ1-1, with TRBD1 matching over 10 bases. Unmatched junction bases numbered 3, after V lost 5 bases and J lost 3 bases. This CDR3 is 13 amino acids long. Germline V lookup: CDR1 DFQATT, CDR2 SNEGSKA (reference sequence). In DNA, the CDR3 is TGCAGTGCTGACGGGACAGGGGACACTGAAGCTTTCTTT. Its protein is CSADGTGDTEAFF.

This clonotype was recorded a few times. One end of the junction fails to match germline, which may point to a read error. The chain employs TRBV7-9 and TRBJ2-7; D is possibly TRBD1 (6 bases). Germline assignment: CDR1 SEHNR and CDR2 FQNEAQ (reference sequence). This CDR3 spans 15 amino acids. CDR3 nucleotides: TGCGCCAGCACTACAGGGAATCTTCTCTTCTACGAGCAGTACTTC. Translated, it gives CASTTGNLLFYEQYF.

This clonotype was seen more than once but under ten times. The V and J genes are TRBV20-1 and TRBJ2-5; no clear D gene. Germline CDR1 DFQATT, CDR2 SNEGSKA (reference sequence). Trimming cost V 3 bases and J 2 bases, with 10 bases left between them. The CDR3 length is 13 residues. The CDR3 here is CSASWVNQETQYF. The CDR3 DNA reads TGCAGTGCTAGTTGGGTGAATCAAGAGACCCAGTACTTC.

About this clonotype itself: Mismatch with germline at one junction end may stem from a read error. The V gene is TRBV9, the J gene TRBJ1-2; TRBD1 aligns across 9 bases. The length of the CDR3 is 16 residues. Germline V CDR1 and CDR2: SGDLS, YYNGEE. CDR3 in amino acids: CAGSARDREANYGYTF. CDR3 DNA sequence: TGTGCCGGCAGCGCCAGGGACAGGGAAGCTAACTATGGCTACACCTTC.

This clonotype was observed many times. CDR3 amino acids: CSVVLDRVVEAFF. CDR3 nucleotides: TGCAGCGTTGTACTGGACAGGGTGGTTGAAGCTTTCTTT. This sequence joins TRBV29-1 and TRBJ1-1, with 8 bases identical to TRBD1. Germline loops: CDR1 SQVTM, CDR2 ANQGSEA. This CDR3 spans 13 amino acids. The V gene end was trimmed by 4 bases and the J gene end by 7 bases; junction bases not matched to a gene: 8.

This clonotype was counted a single time. This chain joins TRBV7-2 and TRBJ2-2; the D gene could be TRBD1 or TRBD2 (6 bases each). V lost 6 bases and J lost 9, with 20 bases in between. Germline V gives CDR1 SGHTA, CDR2 FQGNSA. The CDR3 loop spans 15 amino acids. The CDR3: CASRRGQVGMRELFF. The DNA of the CDR3 is TGTGCCAGCAGGCGGGGACAAGTCGGTATGAGGGAGCTGTTTTTT.

The gene calls are TRBV6-1 and TRBJ1-5; D gene ambiguous. The CDR3 runs 15 residues. CDR1 and CDR2 (germline): MNHNS, SASEGT. V was pared by 8 bases and J by 2 bases, with 16 bases between. The CDR3 nucleotides read TGTGCCAGCCGGCCCCGTTGGGAGGGCAATCAGCCCCAGCATTTT. Protein product: CASRPRWEGNQPQHF.

The chain combines TRBV9 with TRBJ1-2; D is ambiguous. V was shortened by 0 bases and J by 4 bases, with 10 bases between the two germline ends. The germline gives CDR1 SGDLS, CDR2 YYNGEE. The CDR3 length is 14 residues. The CDR3 loop reads CASSVESGSYGYTF. CDR3 nucleotides: TGTGCCAGCAGCGTAGAGTCGGGGAGCTATGGCTACACCTTC.

As concerns this clonotype: Germline and junction disagree at one end, which may indicate a read error. The chain employs TRBV5-4 and TRBJ2-7; D unclear. The CDR3 consists of 15 residues. Germline loops: CDR1 SGHNT, CDR2 YYREEE (reference sequence). CDR3 nucleotide sequence: TGCGCCAGCAGCCAAGATGTGAAGGGCTTCTACGAGCAGTACTTC. This sequence encodes CASSQDVKGFYEQYF.

There are many counts of this clonotype. This chain connects TRBV25-1 to TRBJ2-7; D gene uncertain. CDR1 is MGHDK, CDR2 SYGVNS, per germline. Trimming took 0 bases from V and 2 from J, leaving 8 bases between them. The CDR3 spans 14 residues. This CDR3 is CASSEYYSAYEQYF. For the CDR3, the DNA is TGTGCCAGCAGTGAATATTACTCCGCCTACGAGCAGTACTTC.

This clonotype showed up just a few times. The chain uses TRBV20-1 and TRBJ2-7; D gene uncertain. With 6 bases removed from V and 4 bases from J, the gap between germline ends came to 22 bases. CDR1 is DFQATT, CDR2 SNEGSKA, per germline (reference sequence). The CDR3 consists of 15 residues. CDR3 protein: CSANPDLSADYEQYF. CDR3 in DNA: TGCAGTGCGAACCCGGACCTATCCGCCGATTACGAGCAGTACTTC.

Notes on this clonotype: The junction differs from germline at one of its ends, possibly a read error. The rearrangement links TRBV7-7 to TRBJ2-2; no clear D gene. Germline-derived CDR1 and CDR2 are SSHAT and FNYEAQ (reference sequence). This CDR3 has 13 residues. The CDR3: CASSPIDTGELFF. Here the CDR3 DNA reads TGTGCTAGCAGCCCGATAGACACCGGGGAGCTGTTTTTT.

This chain uses TRBV6-1 with TRBJ1-5; TRBD1 is a possible D gene (6 bases). V dropped 8 bases and J dropped 0 bases, with 11 bases sitting between them. The CDR3 is made up of 14 amino acids. Germline V gene data show CDR1 as MNHNS and CDR2 as SASEGT. The CDR3 DNA is TGTGCCAGCTCCGGGACACTTAGCAATCAGCCCCAGCATTTT. It translates to CASSGTLSNQPQHF.

V is TRBV7-2 and J is TRBJ1-1; D gene ambiguous. V lost 5 bases to trimming and J lost 4 bases, with 17 bases between them. This CDR3 comprises 15 residues. CDR1 is SGHTA, CDR2 FQGNSA, per germline. The CDR3 reads CASSGYGSELTEAFF. For the CDR3, the DNA is TGTGCCAGCAGCGGGTATGGGAGCGAACTCACTGAAGCTTTCTTT.

V usage is TRBV20-1 and J usage is TRBJ1-2; the match to TRBD1 covers 9 bases. The ends lost 5 bases at V and 6 bases at J; junction bases unmatched: 7. This CDR3 comprises 13 residues. Germline V gene data show CDR1 as DFQATT and CDR2 as SNEGSKA (reference sequence). For the CDR3, the DNA is TGCAGTGCTCCCGGGACAGGGAGCCATGGCTACACCTTC. It codes for CSAPGTGSHGYTF.

This clonotype has just a few counts. This chain connects TRBV12-3 or TRBV12-4 to TRBJ2-5; the D gene is possibly TRBD2 (5 bases). The CDR3 sequence is 14 residues long. Trimming cost V 1 base and J 5 bases, with 11 bases left between them. CDR3 residues: CASSLGGAMETQYF. The CDR3 DNA sequence: TGTGCCAGCAGTTTAGGGGGAGCCATGGAGACCCAGTACTTC.

The V gene is TRBV5-1, the J gene TRBJ2-5; 7 nucleotides match TRBD2. The CDR3 consists of 14 residues. Germline CDR1 is SGHRS and CDR2 is YFSETQ. The V gene end was trimmed by 0 bases and the J gene end by 5 bases; junction bases not matched to a gene: 4. This CDR3 reads CASSLERRGETQYF. The CDR3 DNA follows: TGCGCCAGCAGCTTGGAGCGGCGGGGGGAGACCCAGTACTTC.

This clonotype has more than one count but fewer than ten. Relative to the germline gene, one junction end is altered; a read error may explain this. V is TRBV7-2 and J is TRBJ2-7; possibly TRBD2 for D (6 bases). The CDR3 extends over 16 amino acids. CDR1 is SGHTA, CDR2 FQGNSA, per germline. As DNA, the CDR3 is TGCGCCAGCAGCCAGACCCGACTAGGCAAAGTCTACGAGCAGTACTTC. Encoded protein: CASSQTRLGKVYEQYF.

This chain uses TRBV29-1 with TRBJ2-2; a possible D gene is TRBD1 (5 bases). V shed 3 bases and J shed 0 bases, with 11 bases lying between them. Per the germline V gene, CDR1 is SQVTM and CDR2 is ANQGSEA. The CDR3 totals 15 residues. CDR3 in amino acids: CSVDLGATNTGELFF. CDR3 nucleotide sequence: TGCAGCGTTGACCTAGGGGCGACGAACACCGGGGAGCTGTTTTTT.

This clonotype was counted ten times or more. The V and J genes are TRBV9 and TRBJ2-2, with 7 nucleotides matching TRBD2. The V gene's germline CDR1 is SGDLS and CDR2 YYNGEE. The CDR3 runs to 13 residues. Trimming at V came to 3 bases and at J to 6 bases, leaving 2 bases not matched to a gene. CDR3 sequence reads: CASSAAGAGELFF. In DNA form, the CDR3 reads TGTGCCAGCAGCGCCGCGGGGGCCGGGGAGCTGTTTTTT.

This clonotype was recorded once. The chain joins TRBV19 to TRBJ1-5; D is ambiguous. The V end was cut by 6 bases, the J end by 4 bases, with 7 bases between. CDR1 is LNHDA and CDR2 is SQIVND in the germline V gene (reference sequence). The CDR3 runs 12 residues. CDR3 nucleotide sequence: TGTGCCAGTAGACAAATGAATCAGCCCCAGCATTTT. Translation gives CASRQMNQPQHF.

Many counts were recorded for this clonotype. The chain couples TRBV12-3 or TRBV12-4 to TRBJ1-1; unclear D gene. The V end was cut by 6 bases, the J end by 0 bases, with 8 bases between. The CDR3 has 13 residues. The CDR3 bases are TGTGCCAGCAGCAAGGAGGTGAACACTGAAGCTTTCTTT. Amino acid sequence: CASSKEVNTEAFF.